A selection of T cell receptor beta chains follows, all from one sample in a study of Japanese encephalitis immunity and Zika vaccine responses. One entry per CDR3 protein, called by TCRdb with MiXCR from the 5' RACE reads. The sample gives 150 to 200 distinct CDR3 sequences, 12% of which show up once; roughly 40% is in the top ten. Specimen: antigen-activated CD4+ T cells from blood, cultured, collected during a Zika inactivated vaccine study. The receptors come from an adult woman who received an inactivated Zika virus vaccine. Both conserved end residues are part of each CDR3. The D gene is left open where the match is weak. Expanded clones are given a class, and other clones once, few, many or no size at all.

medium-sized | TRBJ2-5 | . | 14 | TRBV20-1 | CSAPYSTVQETQYF | TGCAGTGCTCCCTACTCCACCGTACAAGAGACCCAGTACTTC
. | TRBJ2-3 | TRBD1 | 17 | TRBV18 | CASSPGRTGVSTDTQYF | TGTGCCAGCTCACCAGGCCGGACAGGGGTCAGCACAGATACGCAGTATTTT
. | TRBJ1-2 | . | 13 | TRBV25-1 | CASSEQTSYGYTF | TGTGCCAGCAGTGAACAGACTAGCTATGGCTACACCTTC
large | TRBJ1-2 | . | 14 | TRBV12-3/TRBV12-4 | CASSLAQANYGYTF | TGTGCCAGCAGTTTAGCGCAGGCTAACTATGGCTACACCTTC
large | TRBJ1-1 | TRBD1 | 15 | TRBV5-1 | CASSWDRVRNTEAFF | TGCGCCAGCAGCTGGGACAGGGTTCGAAACACTGAAGCTTTCTTT
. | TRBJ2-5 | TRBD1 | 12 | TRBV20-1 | CSTQGARETQYF | TGCAGTACTCAGGGGGCGAGAGAGACCCAGTACTTC
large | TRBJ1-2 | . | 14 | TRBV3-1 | CASSQGVVGYGYTF | TGTGCCAGCAGCCAAGGGGTCGTTGGATATGGCTACACCTTC
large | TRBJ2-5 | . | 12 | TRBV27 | CASREGRETQYF | TGTGCCAGCAGGGAGGGGCGTGAGACCCAGTACTTC
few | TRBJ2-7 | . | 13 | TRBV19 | CASSLRPLYEQYF | TGTGCCAGTAGTCTACGTCCCTTATACGAGCAGTACTTC
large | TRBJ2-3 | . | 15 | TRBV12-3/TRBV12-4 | CASSLTALSTDTQYF | TGTGCCAGCAGTCTGACAGCCCTAAGCACAGATACGCAGTATTTT
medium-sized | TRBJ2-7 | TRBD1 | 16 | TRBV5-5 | CASSLNWDRETYEQYF | TGTGCCAGCAGCTTGAATTGGGACAGGGAAACCTACGAGCAGTACTTC
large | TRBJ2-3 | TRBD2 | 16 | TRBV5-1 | CASSSVLAGGLDTQYF | TGCGCCAGCAGCTCGGTACTAGCGGGGGGGCTAGATACGCAGTATTTT
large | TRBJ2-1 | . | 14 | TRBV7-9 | CASSSLISYNEQFF | TGTGCCAGCAGCTCTCTCATTTCCTACAATGAGCAGTTCTTC
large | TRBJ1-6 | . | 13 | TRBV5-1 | CASSGEQVRKLHF | TGCGCCAGCAGCGGGGAGCAGGTCCGGAAACTCCACTTT
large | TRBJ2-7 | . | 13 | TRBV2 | CASSEHRVGEQYF | TGTGCCAGCAGTGAACACAGGGTTGGAGAGCAGTACTTC